This entry lists 21 T cell receptor beta chains sequenced from one sample in a study of blood T cell repertoires in COVID-19. Sequencing was performed with immunoSEQ multiplex PCR; in TCRdb, only in-frame clones are kept and a portion is missing. Of 56,000 or so clones listed, 89% are singletons. The specimen sequenced was peripheral blood. The origin of the receptors is a woman aged 60-75 years with COVID-19, enrolled during active disease.

This chain connects TRBV4-1 to TRBJ1-4; 8 bases fit TRBD1. The CDR3 is 18 amino acids. From germline, CDR1 is MGHRA and CDR2 YSYEKL. Trimming at V came to 0 bases and at J to 8 bases, leaving 14 bases not matched to a gene. The CDR3 DNA reads as TGCGCCAGCAGCCAAGATCACAGGGGGGGATTCTTTAGGGAAAAACTGTTTTTT. As protein: CASSQDHRGGFFREKLFF.

The DNA for the CDR3 is TGTGCCAGCAGCATGAGGTATCAGTACACTGAAGCTTTCTTT. It codes for CASSMRYQYTEAFF. The genes are TRBV13 and TRBJ1-1, with D uncertain. Between the trimmed V and J ends, which lost 5 bases and 3 bases, there was a span of 13 bases. The CDR3 contains 14 residues. CDR1 and CDR2 from the germline V gene are PRHDT and FYEKMQ (reference sequence).

This rearrangement joins TRBV3-1 (or the pseudogene TRBV3-2) to TRBJ1-5; maybe TRBD1 (6 bases). Trimming removed 4 bases at V and 4 bases at J, with 17 bases between. CDR1 is LGHDT, CDR2 YNNKEL, per germline (reference sequence). This CDR3 spans 16 amino acids. The DNA for the CDR3 is TGTGCCAGCAGCCCCTCTTTGGGGGGGCGAAATCAGCCCCAGCATTTT. The encoded protein is CASSPSLGGRNQPQHF.

The chain joins TRBV19 to TRBJ1-4; D remains ambiguous. This CDR3 region has 15 residues. Germline lookup yields CDR1 LNHDA and CDR2 SQIVND (reference sequence). With 2 bases removed from V and 8 bases from J, the gap between germline ends came to 15 bases. CDR3 residues: CASSIQRSVGEKLFF. The CDR3 DNA follows: TGTGCCAGTAGTATACAACGGTCGGTCGGGGAAAAACTGTTTTTT.

The chain is built from TRBV3-1 (or the pseudogene TRBV3-2) and TRBJ2-1, with a possible D match to TRBD1 (6 bases). The germline V and J ends were trimmed by 4 bases and 9 bases, with 10 bases remaining between them. Germline V gene data show CDR1 as LGHDT and CDR2 as YNNKEL (reference sequence). The CDR3 spans 12 residues. The CDR3 here is CASSLLGGEQFF. Written as DNA, the CDR3 is TGTGCCAGCAGCCTTTTAGGGGGTGAGCAGTTCTTC.

The chain employs TRBV5-1 and TRBJ2-3, with D maybe TRBD2 (7 bases). CDR3 size: 15 residues. The germline CDR1 and CDR2 sequences are SGHRS and YFSETQ. Trimming stripped 3 bases from V and 2 bases from J, with 13 bases between. DNA for the CDR3: TGCGCCAGCAGCTGGGGGGGCGGATACACAGATACGCAGTATTTT. This translates into CASSWGGGYTDTQYF.

The rearrangement uses TRBV4-1 and TRBJ2-3; D gene ambiguous. Germline V gene data show CDR1 as MGHRA and CDR2 as YSYEKL. The CDR3 consists of 14 residues. Between the trimmed V and J ends, which lost 0 bases and 2 bases, there was a span of 6 bases. For the CDR3, the DNA is TGCGCCAGCAGCCAAGAGGCCAACACAGATACGCAGTATTTT. Amino acid sequence: CASSQEANTDTQYF.

This chain links TRBV30 with TRBJ1-1; possibly TRBD1 for D (6 bases). V lost 4 bases and J lost 4, with 13 bases in between. Germline V gene data show CDR1 as GTSNPN and CDR2 as SVGIG (reference sequence). This CDR3 spans 13 amino acids. CDR3 coding DNA: TGTGCCTGGACCAGGGGACGGGGCACTGAAGCTTTCTTT. Translated, it gives CAWTRGRGTEAFF. Combining the CDR3 with reference TRBV30 and TRBJ1-1 gives the whole variable domain SQTIHQWPATLVQPVGSPLSLECTVEGTSNPNLYWYRQAAGRGLQLLFYSVGIGQISSEVPQNLSASRPQDRQFILSSKKLLLSDSGFYLCAWTRGRGTEAFFGQGTRLTVV.

The chain has TRBV27 and TRBJ1-2; D ambiguous. Germline lookup yields CDR1 MNHEY and CDR2 SMNVEV (reference sequence). The CDR3 is 13 residues long. Trimming removed 2 bases at V and 3 bases at J, with 7 bases between. The CDR3, as DNA: TGTGCCAGCAGTTTAGGGCGATACTATGGCTACACCTTC. Its protein is CASSLGRYYGYTF.

The V call is TRBV25-1, the J call TRBJ1-2; 8 positions match TRBD1. The V segment lost 3 bases and the J segment 7 bases; nucleotides outside the gene matches: 13. CDR3 length: 16 amino acids. The germline CDR1 and CDR2 sequences are MGHDK and SYGVNS. CDR3 sequence: CASSEAAGGMNGGYTF. Here the CDR3 DNA reads TGTGCCAGCAGTGAGGCCGCAGGGGGCATGAATGGTGGCTACACCTTC.

V is TRBV7-2 and J is TRBJ1-2; D is perhaps TRBD1 (6 bases). Germline assignment: CDR1 SGHTA and CDR2 FQGNSA. The CDR3 contains 12 residues. Deletions cut 4 bases from V and 4 bases from J, with 7 bases between. The CDR3 sequence is CASSSQGYGYTF. The CDR3 nucleotides are TGTGCCAGCAGCTCACAGGGCTATGGCTACACCTTC.

V is TRBV10-1 and J is TRBJ2-1; 8 bases are a match to TRBD2. The CDR3 has 15 amino acids. V lost 6 bases and J lost 5; bases outside the gene matches: 9. The germline gives CDR1 WNHNN, CDR2 SYGVQD (reference sequence). For the CDR3, the DNA is TGCGCCAGCAGCCCCCTTAGCGGGAACGACAATGAGCAGTTCTTC. Its translation: CASSPLSGNDNEQFF.

The V call is TRBV19, the J call TRBJ2-3; 12 bases align to TRBD2. This CDR3 is 16 amino acids long. V lost 2 bases, J lost 7 bases, and 7 bases stayed unmatched. Germline V gives CDR1 LNHDA, CDR2 SQIVND (reference sequence). The CDR3 sequence: CASSISASGGVNTQYF. The CDR3 DNA reads TGTGCCAGTAGTATATCTGCTAGCGGGGGGGTAAATACGCAGTATTTT.

The chain has TRBV12-5 and TRBJ2-7, with 10 bases aligning to TRBD1. Germline V gives CDR1 LGHNT, CDR2 FRNRAP. The CDR3 is made up of 15 amino acids. Losses at the gene ends were 1 base for V and 4 bases for J; bases not matched to a gene: 4. The CDR3 DNA reads as TGTGCTAGTGGTTTGGCACCGGGACAGGGGTACGAGCAGTACTTC. It encodes CASGLAPGQGYEQYF.

The chain recombines TRBV7-9 with TRBJ1-6, with 7 bases lining up with TRBD1. Unmatched junction bases numbered 11, after V lost 1 base and J lost 8 bases. CDR1 is SEHNR, CDR2 FQNEAQ, per germline (reference sequence). CDR3 length: 17 amino acids. CDR3 residues: CASSLESGTAAYSPLHF. CDR3 nucleotide sequence: TGTGCCAGCAGCTTAGAATCGGGGACAGCTGCGTATTCACCCCTCCACTTT.

The chain recombines TRBV10-3 with TRBJ1-2; a weak D match, TRBD1 (5 bases). The CDR3 contains 18 residues. The germline V gene has CDR1 ENHRY and CDR2 SYGVKD. Between the trimmed V and J ends, which lost 6 bases and 2 bases, there was a span of 25 bases. CDR3 DNA sequence: TGTGCCATCAGACCAAATGGGGGGAGGTCTACGGCGAACTATGGCTACACCTTC. Translation gives CAIRPNGGRSTANYGYTF.

J is TRBJ1-1 and V is TRBV10-3, with 10 bases identical to TRBD1. The trim removed 8 bases at V and 3 bases at J, leaving 3 bases unmatched. CDR1 is ENHRY and CDR2 is SYGVKD in the germline V gene. CDR3 length: 13 amino acids. CDR3 residues: CAIRQGADTEAFF. The CDR3, as DNA: TGTGCCATCCGACAGGGGGCGGACACTGAAGCTTTCTTT.

The chain uses TRBV19 and TRBJ1-1; 8 nucleotides line up with TRBD1. V dropped 7 bases and J dropped 3; count of bases not matched to a gene: 7. Germline V gene lookup returns CDR1 LNHDA and CDR2 SQIVND (reference sequence). CDR3 length: 14 amino acids. Here the CDR3 DNA reads TGTGCCAGTACCACGGGACAGGCCTACACTGAAGCTTTCTTT. As protein: CASTTGQAYTEAFF.

The chain uses TRBV23-1 and TRBJ1-2, with 10 bases matching TRBD1. TRBV23-1 counts as an open reading frame of uncertain function. This CDR3 is built from 14 residues. The ends lost 7 bases at V and 6 bases at J; junction bases unmatched: 8. This CDR3 is CASTLGTGENGYTF. As DNA, the CDR3 is TGCGCCAGCACCCTGGGGACAGGGGAAAATGGCTACACCTTC.

The J gene is TRBJ2-3, the V gene TRBV18, with TRBD2 identical over 13 bases. Germline assignment: CDR1 KGHSH and CDR2 LQKENI. V lost 2 bases to trimming and J lost 0 bases; unmatched junction nucleotides: 8. This CDR3 spans 19 amino acids. CDR3 residues: CASSPIAGGLAGSTDTQYF. CDR3 sequence (DNA): TGTGCCAGCTCACCAATCGCAGGGGGACTAGCGGGAAGCACAGATACGCAGTATTTT.

This sequence joins TRBV6-5 and TRBJ2-7, with 7 positions matching TRBD2. Trimming removed 0 bases from V and 2 bases from J; junction bases left unmatched: 7. CDR1 and CDR2 (germline): MNHEY, SVGAGI. The CDR3 is 16 amino acids. Written as DNA, the CDR3 is TGTGCCAGCAGTTACTCCCTGCTAGCGGCTACCTACGAGCAGTACTTC. Protein: CASSYSLLAATYEQYF.